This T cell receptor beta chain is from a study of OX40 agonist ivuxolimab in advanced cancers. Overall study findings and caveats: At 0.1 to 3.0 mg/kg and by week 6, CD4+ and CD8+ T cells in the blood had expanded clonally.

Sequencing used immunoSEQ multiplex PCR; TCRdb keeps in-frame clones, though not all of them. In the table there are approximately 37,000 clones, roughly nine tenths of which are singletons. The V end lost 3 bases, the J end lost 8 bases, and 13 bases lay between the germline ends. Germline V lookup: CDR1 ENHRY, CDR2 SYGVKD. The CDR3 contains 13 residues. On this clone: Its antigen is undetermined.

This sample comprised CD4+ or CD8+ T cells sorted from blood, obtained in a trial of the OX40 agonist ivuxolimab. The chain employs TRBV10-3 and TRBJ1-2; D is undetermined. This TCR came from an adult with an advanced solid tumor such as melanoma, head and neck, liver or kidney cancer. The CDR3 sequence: CAISENSLQGYTF. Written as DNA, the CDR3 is TGTGCCATCAGTGAAAACAGTCTTCAGGGCTACACCTTC.